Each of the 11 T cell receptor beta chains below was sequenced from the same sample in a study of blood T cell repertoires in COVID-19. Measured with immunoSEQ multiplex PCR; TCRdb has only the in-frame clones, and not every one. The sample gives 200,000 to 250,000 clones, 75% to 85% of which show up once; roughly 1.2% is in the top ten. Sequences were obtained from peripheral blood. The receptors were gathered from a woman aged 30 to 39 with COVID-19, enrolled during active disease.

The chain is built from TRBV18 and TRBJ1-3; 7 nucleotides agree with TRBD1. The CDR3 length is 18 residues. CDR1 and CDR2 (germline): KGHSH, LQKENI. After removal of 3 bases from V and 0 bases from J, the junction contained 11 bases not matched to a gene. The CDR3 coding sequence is TGTGCCAGCTCACCTTTTATTCCCGGGACAGACTCTGGAAACACCATATATTTT. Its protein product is CASSPFIPGTDSGNTIYF. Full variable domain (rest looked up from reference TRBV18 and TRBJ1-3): NAGVMQNPRHLVRRRGQEARLRCSPMKGHSHVYWYRQLPEEGLKFMVYLQKENIIDESGMPKERFSAEFPKEGPSILRIQQVVRGDSAAYFCASSPFIPGTDSGNTIYFGEGSWLTVV.

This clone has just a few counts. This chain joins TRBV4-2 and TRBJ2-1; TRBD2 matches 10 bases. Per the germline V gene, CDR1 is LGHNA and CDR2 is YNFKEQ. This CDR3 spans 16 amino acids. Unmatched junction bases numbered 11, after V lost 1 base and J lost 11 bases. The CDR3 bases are TGTGCCAGCAGCCAAGTAATCGGAACTAGCGGGAACCAGCAGTTCTTC. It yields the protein CASSQVIGTSGNQQFF.

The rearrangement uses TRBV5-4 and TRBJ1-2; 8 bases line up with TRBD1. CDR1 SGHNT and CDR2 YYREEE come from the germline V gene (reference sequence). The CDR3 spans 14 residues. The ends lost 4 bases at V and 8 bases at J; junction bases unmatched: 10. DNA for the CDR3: TGTGCCAGCAGCCGTGGGCAGGGGGCGGAAGGCTACACCTTC. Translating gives CASSRGQGAEGYTF.

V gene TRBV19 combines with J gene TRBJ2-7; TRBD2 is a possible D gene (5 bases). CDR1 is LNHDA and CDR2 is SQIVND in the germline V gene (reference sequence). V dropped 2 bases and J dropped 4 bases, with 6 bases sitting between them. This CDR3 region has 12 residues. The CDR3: CASSISGYEQYF. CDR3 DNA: TGTGCCAGTAGTATATCGGGGTACGAGCAGTACTTC. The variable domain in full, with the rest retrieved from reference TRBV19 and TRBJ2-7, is DGGITQSPKYLFRKEGQNVTLSCEQNLNHDAMYWYRQDPGQGLRLIYYSQIVNDFQKGDIAEGYSVSREKKESFPLTVTSAQKNPTAFYLCASSISGYEQYFGPGTRLTVT.

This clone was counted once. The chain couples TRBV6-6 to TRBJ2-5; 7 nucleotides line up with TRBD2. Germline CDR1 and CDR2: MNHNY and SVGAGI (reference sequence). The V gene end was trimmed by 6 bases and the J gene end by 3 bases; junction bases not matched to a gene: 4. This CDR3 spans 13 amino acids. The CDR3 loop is CASRGGGKETQYF. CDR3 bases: TGTGCCAGCAGGGGCGGGGGAAAAGAGACCCAGTACTTC.

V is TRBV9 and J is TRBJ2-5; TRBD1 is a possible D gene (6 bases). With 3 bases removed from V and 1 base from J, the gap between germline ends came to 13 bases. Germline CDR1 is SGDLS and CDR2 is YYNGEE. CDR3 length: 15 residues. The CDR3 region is CASSAFGQTQETQYF. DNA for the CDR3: TGTGCCAGCAGCGCCTTCGGACAGACCCAAGAGACCCAGTACTTC. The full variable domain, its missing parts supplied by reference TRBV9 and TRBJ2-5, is DSGVTQTPKHLITATGQRVTLRCSPRSGDLSVYWYQQSLDQGLQFLIQYYNGEERAKGNILERFSAQQFPDLHSELNLSSLELGDSALYFCASSAFGQTQETQYFGPGTRLLVL.

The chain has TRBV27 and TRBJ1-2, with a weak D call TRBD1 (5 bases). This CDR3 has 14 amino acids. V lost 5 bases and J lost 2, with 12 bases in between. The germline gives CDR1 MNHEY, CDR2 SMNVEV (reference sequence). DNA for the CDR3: TGTGCCAGCAGTCCTCAGGGTATCAACTATGGCTACACCTTC. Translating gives CASSPQGINYGYTF.

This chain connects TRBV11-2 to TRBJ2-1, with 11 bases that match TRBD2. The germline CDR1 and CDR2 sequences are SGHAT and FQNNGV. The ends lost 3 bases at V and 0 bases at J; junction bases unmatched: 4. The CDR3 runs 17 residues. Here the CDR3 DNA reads TGTGCCAGCAGCTTCCTAGCGGGGGGTGCCTCCTACAATGAGCAGTTCTTC. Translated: CASSFLAGGASYNEQFF.

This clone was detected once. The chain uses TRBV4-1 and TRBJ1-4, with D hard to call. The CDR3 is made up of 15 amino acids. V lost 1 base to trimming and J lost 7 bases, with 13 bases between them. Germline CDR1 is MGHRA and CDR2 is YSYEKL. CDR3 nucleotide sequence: TGCGCCAGCAGCCAAGTTGTAGGCGGGAGTGAAAAACTGTTTTTT. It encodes CASSQVVGGSEKLFF.

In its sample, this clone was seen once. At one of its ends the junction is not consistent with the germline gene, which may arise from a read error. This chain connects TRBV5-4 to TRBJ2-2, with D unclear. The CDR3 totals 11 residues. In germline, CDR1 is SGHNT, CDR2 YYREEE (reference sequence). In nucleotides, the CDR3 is TGTGCCAGCGTGAACTCCGGGGAGCTGTTTTTT. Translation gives CASVNSGELFF.

The CDR3 DNA reads TGTGCCAGCAGCTTCAACGGTAATCAGCCCCAGCATTTT. Protein sequence: CASSFNGNQPQHF. This rearrangement joins TRBV7-9 to TRBJ1-5; D is ambiguous. The germline V and J ends were trimmed by 3 bases and 4 bases, with 7 bases remaining between them. CDR3 length equals 13 residues. Germline-derived CDR1 and CDR2 are SEHNR and FQNEAQ (reference sequence).